This T cell receptor (beta chain) was sequenced in a study of T cells in Graves' hyperthyroidism and ophthalmopathy. CDR3 size: 16 residues. Germline CDR1 and CDR2: LNHNV and YYDKDF (reference sequence). Trimming pared 1 base from V and 1 base from J, leaving 13 bases between. Amplified TCR beta CDR3 regions came from RNA transcripts. First-round RT-PCR targeting the TCR CDR3 was performed with the HTBI primer set. TCRdb reprocessed the multiplex PCR reads with MiXCR, giving one entry per CDR3 protein. The sample includes 75,000 to 100,000 distinct CDR3 sequences, 51% of them seen just once. This clonotype was detected many times.

The receptor was derived from a woman aged 40 to 50 with Graves' hyperthyroidism. V usage is TRBV15 and J usage is TRBJ1-1; a weak D match, TRBD1 (6 bases). Sequencing input: blood. The CDR3 DNA sequence: TGTGCCACCAGCAGAGGGGGGCGGGGCCCGAACACTGAAGCTTTCTTT. It is translated as CATSRGGRGPNTEAFF. The full variable domain, with the rest looked up from reference TRBV15 and TRBJ1-1, is DAMVIQNPRYQVTQFGKPVTLSCSQTLNHNVMYWYQQKSSQAPKLLFHYYDKDFNNEADTPDNFQSRRPNTSFCFLDIRSPGLGDTAMYLCATSRGGRGPNTEAFFGQGTRLTVV.